A single sample gave rise to the 23 T cell receptor beta chains below, sequenced in a study of blood T cell repertoires in COVID-19. The repertoire was sequenced with immunoSEQ multiplex PCR; TCRdb's copy has only in-frame clones and lacks some. The sample carries around 250,000 clones, roughly 79% recorded once. The sample was peripheral blood. The receptor source for this set is a woman at least 80 years old with acute or convalescent COVID-19.

The gene calls are TRBV7-2 and TRBJ1-2; tentatively, D is TRBD1 (5 bases). Germline-derived CDR1 and CDR2 are SGHTA and FQGNSA. The V end was cut by 4 bases, the J end by 7 bases, with 22 bases between. This CDR3 has 16 amino acids. CDR3 bases: TGTGCCAGCAGCTCAACCAGCGGGGGAGTCATAGGTGGCTACACCTTC. Translating gives CASSSTSGGVIGGYTF.

V usage is TRBV4-1 and J usage is TRBJ1-5; 9 bases agree with TRBD1. V was clipped by 0 bases and J by 7 bases; unmatched bases: 7. The CDR3 extends over 16 amino acids. The V gene's germline CDR1 is MGHRA and CDR2 YSYEKL. The CDR3 nucleotides are TGCGCCAGCAGCCAAGAAGGGACAGGGTTGAGGCAGCCCCAGCATTTT. Its protein is CASSQEGTGLRQPQHF.

V gene TRBV6-5 combines with J gene TRBJ2-1; 10 nucleotides agree with TRBD2. From germline, CDR1 is MNHEY and CDR2 SVGAGI. This CDR3 comprises 16 residues. J lost 4 bases, V lost 0 bases, and 3 bases had no gene match. CDR3 residues: CASSYSTSGLYNEQFF. DNA of the CDR3: TGTGCCAGCAGTTACTCGACTAGCGGGCTTTACAATGAGCAGTTCTTC.

The chain carries TRBV18 and TRBJ2-5; 7 bases fit TRBD1. The CDR3 consists of 15 residues. The germline CDR1 and CDR2 sequences are KGHSH and LQKENI. V shed 4 bases and J 5 bases; nucleotides not matched to a gene: 10. This chain's CDR3 is CASSRTTGPGETQYF. CDR3 DNA: TGTGCCAGCTCACGAACGACAGGGCCTGGGGAGACCCAGTACTTC.

The gene calls are TRBV12-5 and TRBJ2-3, with 7 positions matching TRBD1. J was trimmed by 3 bases and V by 4 bases; bases with no gene match: 7. The CDR3 totals 15 residues. CDR1 is LGHNT and CDR2 is FRNRAP in the germline V gene. CDR3 nucleotides: TGTGCTAGTGGTTCGGGACAGTCTAGTACAGATACGCAGTATTTT. Encoded protein: CASGSGQSSTDTQYF.

The J gene is TRBJ2-5, the V gene TRBV12-3 or TRBV12-4, with D perhaps matching TRBD2 (5 bases). The ends were cut back, 4 bases at V and 14 bases at J, with 20 bases in the middle. The CDR3 extends over 13 amino acids. Here the CDR3 DNA reads TGTGCCAGCAGTTACCTGCGAGGGCTGACTACATACTTC. Translating it yields CASSYLRGLTTYF.

This rearrangement joins TRBV28 to TRBJ1-1; the D gene is possibly TRBD1 (5 bases). CDR3 size: 14 residues. CDR1 MDHEN and CDR2 SYDVKM come from the germline V gene. The V end was cut by 5 bases, the J end by 0 bases, with 10 bases between. CDR3: CASSLTRVNTEAFF. In DNA form, the CDR3 reads TGTGCCAGCAGTCTAACCAGGGTGAACACTGAAGCTTTCTTT.

J is TRBJ1-2 and V is TRBV28; D uncertain. The germline V gene has CDR1 MDHEN and CDR2 SYDVKM. The CDR3 extends over 12 amino acids. Trimming stripped 2 bases from V and 7 bases from J, with 8 bases between. The CDR3 sequence is CASSLVGGGYTF. As DNA, the CDR3 is TGTGCCAGCAGTTTAGTCGGTGGTGGCTACACCTTC.

J is TRBJ2-7 and V is TRBV28, with 8 bases fitting TRBD1. V shed 4 bases and J 0 bases; nucleotides not matched to a gene: 8. Germline assignment: CDR1 MDHEN and CDR2 SYDVKM. The CDR3 is 16 amino acids. The CDR3 sequence is CASSSYRDRNSYEQYF. Written as DNA, the CDR3 is TGTGCCAGCAGTTCTTACCGGGACAGGAACTCCTACGAGCAGTACTTC.

This clone is a singleton in its sample. The chain joins TRBV12-5 to TRBJ2-1; 9 bases are a match to TRBD1. This CDR3 spans 14 amino acids. Germline assignment: CDR1 LGHNT and CDR2 FRNRAP. With 5 bases clipped from V and 9 bases from J, the junction kept 8 bases outside the gene matches. The CDR3 is CASGQGQGWSEQFF. The CDR3 DNA reads TGTGCTAGTGGTCAAGGACAGGGGTGGAGTGAGCAGTTCTTC. The full variable domain, in which reference TRBV12-5 and TRBJ2-1 provide the parts outside the CDR3, is DARVTQTPRHKVTEMGQEVTMRCQPILGHNTVFWYRQTMMQGLELLAYFRNRAPLDDSGMPKDRFSAEMPDATLATLKIQPSEPRDSAVYFCASGQGQGWSEQFFGPGTRLTVL.

This chain joins TRBV18 and TRBJ1-2; possibly TRBD1 for D (6 bases). V was clipped by 5 bases and J by 0 bases, with 10 bases between them. This CDR3 is built from 14 residues. CDR1 and CDR2 from the germline V gene are KGHSH and LQKENI. Here the CDR3 DNA reads TGTGCCAGCTCAAGGACAGCAGCTAACTATGGCTACACCTTC. It encodes CASSRTAANYGYTF.

V and J are TRBV27 and TRBJ1-3, with TRBD1 as a possible D gene (5 bases). The CDR3 extends over 17 amino acids. Looked up from germline, CDR1 is MNHEY and CDR2 is SMNVEV (reference sequence). The V and J ends lost 0 bases and 3 bases respectively, with 15 bases between them. CDR3: CASSLSGHAWGGNTIYF. In DNA, the CDR3 is TGTGCCAGCAGTTTATCTGGACACGCCTGGGGTGGAAACACCATATATTTT.

This chain joins TRBV6-2 or TRBV6-3 and TRBJ2-5; 9 bases align to TRBD2. This CDR3 comprises 14 residues. Germline V gene data show CDR1 as MNHEY and CDR2 as SVGEGT. Trimming took 1 base from V and 3 from J; bases not matched to a gene: 0. CDR3 loop: CASSYWTSEETQYF. The CDR3 DNA reads as TGTGCCAGCAGTTACTGGACTAGCGAAGAGACCCAGTACTTC.

The chain has TRBV2 and TRBJ1-4, with 8 bases aligning to TRBD1. The CDR3 has 13 residues. The junction had 5 bases not matched to a gene; V was cut back by 7 bases and J by 7 bases. The germline gives CDR1 SNHLY, CDR2 FYNNEI. The CDR3 DNA sequence: TGTGCCAGCACCAAGGACAGGGCTGAAAAACTGTTTTTT. Its protein is CASTKDRAEKLFF.

CDR3 sequence: CSVGRGHEQYF. DNA of the CDR3: TGCAGCGTTGGAAGGGGCCACGAGCAGTACTTC. V usage is TRBV29-1 and J usage is TRBJ2-7; D is perhaps TRBD1 (5 bases). V was cut by 4 bases and J by 5 bases, with 9 bases left in between. The CDR3 is made up of 11 amino acids. CDR1 SQVTM and CDR2 ANQGSEA come from the germline V gene.

V usage is TRBV24-1 and J usage is TRBJ1-2; D gene unclear. The CDR3 totals 13 residues. Trimming left V 4 bases short and J 2 bases short, with 7 bases between. CDR1 is KGHDR and CDR2 is SFDVKD in the germline V gene. The CDR3 here is CATSERINYGYTF. The CDR3 DNA reads as TGTGCCACCAGTGAGCGAATAAACTATGGCTACACCTTC.

The CDR3 nucleotides read TGTGCCAGCAGGTCAGACAGAAAGAACACTGAAGCTTTCTTT. Its translation is CASRSDRKNTEAFF. The genes are TRBV6-5 and TRBJ1-1, with D maybe TRBD1 (5 bases). The CDR3 has 14 residues. V lost 6 bases to trimming and J lost 1 base, with 12 bases between them. Germline V lookup: CDR1 MNHEY, CDR2 SVGAGI.

This clone was counted only a few times. This chain uses TRBV28 with TRBJ1-1; D unclear. The CDR3 is made up of 13 amino acids. The V end was cut by 2 bases, the J end by 2 bases, with 6 bases between. Germline-derived CDR1 and CDR2 are MDHEN and SYDVKM. For the CDR3, the DNA is TGTGCCAGCAGTTTAACGGGAAACACTGAAGCTTTCTTT. It translates to CASSLTGNTEAFF.

This chain uses TRBV18 with TRBJ1-2, with D unresolved. The V end lost 5 bases, the J end lost 1 base, and 11 bases lay between the germline ends. The CDR3 loop spans 14 amino acids. Germline V lookup: CDR1 KGHSH, CDR2 LQKENI. The CDR3: CASSSLDNNYGYTF. As DNA, the CDR3 is TGTGCCAGCTCATCGCTTGACAATAACTATGGCTACACCTTC.

CDR3: CASSYSSTGAAGELFF. CDR3 DNA sequence: TGTGCCAGCAGTTACTCGTCGACAGGGGCCGCCGGGGAGCTGTTTTTT. The chain couples TRBV6-5 to TRBJ2-2, with TRBD1 matching 8 bases. This CDR3 spans 16 amino acids. Germline values: CDR1 MNHEY, CDR2 SVGAGI. The V gene end was trimmed by 0 bases and the J gene end by 6 bases; junction bases not matched to a gene: 6.

On this clone: Different DNA sequences within this sample yield the same CDR3. Here the CDR3 reads CASSGQGNTEAFF. The CDR3 DNA sequence: TGTGCCAGCAGTGGACAGGGTAACACTGAAGCTTTCTTT. The chain links TRBV2 to TRBJ1-1; TRBD1 agrees at 7 bases. This CDR3 is 13 amino acids long. Trimming cost V 4 bases and J 2 bases; bases outside gene matches: 1. The germline gives CDR1 SNHLY, CDR2 FYNNEI.

This clone was counted a single time. J is TRBJ1-2 and V is TRBV28; D is perhaps TRBD1 (6 bases). The CDR3 has 14 residues. Trimming removed 3 bases from V and 6 bases from J, with 14 bases in between. The germline gives CDR1 MDHEN, CDR2 SYDVKM. The CDR3 nucleotides are TGTGCCAGCAGTTTTGGGGGCGGTGATGATGGCTACACCTTC. It yields the protein CASSFGGGDDGYTF.

This chain joins TRBV18 and TRBJ1-4, with TRBD1 as a possible D gene (5 bases). The CDR3 covers 14 residues. V dropped 6 bases and J dropped 3 bases, with 11 bases sitting between them. Germline CDR1 KGHSH, CDR2 LQKENI. The CDR3 reads CASSAGGANEKLFF. The CDR3 nucleotides are TGTGCCAGCTCCGCGGGGGGAGCTAATGAAAAACTGTTTTTT.